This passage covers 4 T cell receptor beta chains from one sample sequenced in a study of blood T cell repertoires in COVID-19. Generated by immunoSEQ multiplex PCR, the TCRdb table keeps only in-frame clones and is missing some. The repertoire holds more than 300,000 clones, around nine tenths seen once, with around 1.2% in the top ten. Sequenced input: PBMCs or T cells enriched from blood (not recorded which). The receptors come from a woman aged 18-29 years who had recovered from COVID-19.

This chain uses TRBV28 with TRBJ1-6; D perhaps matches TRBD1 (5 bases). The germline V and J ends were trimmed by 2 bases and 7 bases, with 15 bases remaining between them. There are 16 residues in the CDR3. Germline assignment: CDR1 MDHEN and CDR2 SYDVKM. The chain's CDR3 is CASSLIVRQLNSPLHF. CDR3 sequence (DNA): TGTGCCAGCAGTTTAATAGTTCGACAGCTGAATTCACCCCTCCACTTT. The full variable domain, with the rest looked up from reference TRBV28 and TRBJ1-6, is DVKVTQSSRYLVKRTGEKVFLECVQDMDHENMFWYRQDPGLGLRLIYFSYDVKMKEKGDIPEGYSVSREKKERFSLILESASTNQTSMYLCASSLIVRQLNSPLHFGNGTRLTVT.

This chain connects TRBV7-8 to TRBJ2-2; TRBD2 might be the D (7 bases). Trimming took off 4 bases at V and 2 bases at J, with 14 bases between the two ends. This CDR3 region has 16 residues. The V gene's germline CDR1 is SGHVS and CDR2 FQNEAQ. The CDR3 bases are TGTGCCAGCAGCTCGAGGGGGGGCATAAACACCGGGGAGCTGTTTTTT. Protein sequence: CASSSRGGINTGELFF.

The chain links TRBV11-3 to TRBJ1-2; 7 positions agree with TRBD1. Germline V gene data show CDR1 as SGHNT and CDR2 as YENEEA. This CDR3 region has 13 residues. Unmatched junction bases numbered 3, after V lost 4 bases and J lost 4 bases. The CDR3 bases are TGTGCCAGCAGCTCGGGGACAGTCTATGGCTACACCTTC. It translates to CASSSGTVYGYTF.

The CDR3 protein is CASSRDRDYNEQFF. The CDR3, as DNA: TGTGCCAGCAGTCGGGACAGGGACTACAATGAGCAGTTCTTC. The chain joins TRBV27 to TRBJ2-1, with 9 bases lining up with TRBD1. CDR3 length equals 14 residues. Looked up from germline, CDR1 is MNHEY and CDR2 is SMNVEV (reference sequence). Trimming cost V 5 bases and J 3 bases; bases outside gene matches: 2.